This T cell receptor (beta chain) was retrieved from a study of CD8+ T cells in alopecia areata. Study-wide background: Patients in the treated group were given tofacitinib by mouth, 5 to 10 mg twice a day.

Reverse transcription of extracted RNA yielded cDNA, which provided the sequencing template. Sequencing was performed with immunoSEQ multiplex PCR; in TCRdb, only in-frame clones are kept and a portion is missing. The data contain fewer than 200,000 clones, 55% to 75% of them singletons. Specified treatment: oral pan-JAK inhibitor, 5-10 mg twice daily. Study outcomes and limitations: Mouse data revealed clearer TCR sharing than patient data did, a gap possibly tied to HLA.

The CDR3 covers 14 residues. The V end was cut by 7 bases, the J end by 2 bases, with 14 bases between. CDR1 is MNHEY and CDR2 is SVGAGI in the germline V gene. Of note for this clone: Its antigen is currently unknown.

The sample in question was CD4+ T cells sorted from blood, obtained at week 24, from a patient treated with tofacitinib. This clonotype was sampled from a human donor with alopecia areata. This chain connects TRBV6-5 to TRBJ1-1; TRBD1 is a possible D gene (5 bases). The DNA for the CDR3 is TGTGCCAGCAAGGCAGGGTGGGGCAACACTGAAGCTTTCTTT. It yields the protein CASKAGWGNTEAFF.